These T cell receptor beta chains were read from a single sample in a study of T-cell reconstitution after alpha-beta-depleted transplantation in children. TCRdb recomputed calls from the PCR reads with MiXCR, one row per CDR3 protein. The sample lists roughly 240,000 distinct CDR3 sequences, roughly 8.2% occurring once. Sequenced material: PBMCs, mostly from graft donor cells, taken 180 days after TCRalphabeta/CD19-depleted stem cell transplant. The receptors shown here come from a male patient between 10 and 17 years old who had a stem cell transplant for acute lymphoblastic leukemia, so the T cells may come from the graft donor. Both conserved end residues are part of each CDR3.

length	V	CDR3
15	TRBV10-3	CAISVGTGLNYEQYF
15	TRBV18	CASSPTGSVTGELFF
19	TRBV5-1	CASSSYRGSGGLAKNIQYF
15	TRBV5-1	CASSIASGNYNEQFF
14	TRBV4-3	CASSHGTSGDEQFF
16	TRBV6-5	CASSWGTRATNEKLFF
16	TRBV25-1	CASSEYGGGPYNEQFF
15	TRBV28	CASSLWGAVNTEAFF
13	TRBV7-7	CASSPAGADTQYF
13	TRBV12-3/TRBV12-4	CASRQGSGTEAFF
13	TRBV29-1	CSVTGGAGYGYTF
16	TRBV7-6	CASSSPEGAGANVLTF
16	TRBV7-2	CASSSRGQGRSYEQYF
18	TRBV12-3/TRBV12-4	CASSPHETWLTENTEAFF
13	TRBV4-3	CASSQRPRGKQFF
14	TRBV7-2	CASRVAGAGETQYF
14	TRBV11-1	CASSPRDRAETQYF
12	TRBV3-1	CASSYRFDEQFF
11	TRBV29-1	CSVAGTDEAFF
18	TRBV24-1	CATSDSQPGQGFLYEQYF